This T cell receptor beta chain was sequenced for a study of shared clonotypes between healthy human individuals. Comment on this clone: Its matching antigen is unknown.

Study-wide findings and caveats: Naive subsets, compared against memory subsets, generally had larger estimated richness values. Generation probabilities were higher for clonotypes shared across all four sorted-subset donors than for unshared ones.

Here immunoSEQ multiplex PCR was the method, and the copy in TCRdb shows in-frame clones only, minus some. Of some 980,000 clones detected, 60% to 85% appear once; the ten largest clones hold roughly 1.5%. The CDR3 spans 14 residues. Germline assignment: CDR1 GTSNPN and CDR2 SVGIG (reference sequence). V lost 2 bases and J 5 bases, leaving 12 bases between the germline ends. The chain has TRBV30 and TRBJ2-2, with a possible D match to TRBD1 (6 bases). Material: memory CD4+ T cells sorted from blood. As for subset: CD45RA-negative fraction. This TCR came from a man younger than 35 in good health. CDR3 region: CAWSKGGRTGELFF. Here the CDR3 DNA reads TGTGCCTGGAGTAAAGGGGGACGTACCGGGGAGCTGTTTTTT. The full variable domain, in which reference TRBV30 and TRBJ2-2 provide the parts outside the CDR3, is SQTIHQWPATLVQPVGSPLSLECTVEGTSNPNLYWYRQAAGRGLQLLFYSVGIGQISSEVPQNLSASRPQDRQFILSSKKLLLSDSGFYLCAWSKGGRTGELFFGEGSRLTVL.